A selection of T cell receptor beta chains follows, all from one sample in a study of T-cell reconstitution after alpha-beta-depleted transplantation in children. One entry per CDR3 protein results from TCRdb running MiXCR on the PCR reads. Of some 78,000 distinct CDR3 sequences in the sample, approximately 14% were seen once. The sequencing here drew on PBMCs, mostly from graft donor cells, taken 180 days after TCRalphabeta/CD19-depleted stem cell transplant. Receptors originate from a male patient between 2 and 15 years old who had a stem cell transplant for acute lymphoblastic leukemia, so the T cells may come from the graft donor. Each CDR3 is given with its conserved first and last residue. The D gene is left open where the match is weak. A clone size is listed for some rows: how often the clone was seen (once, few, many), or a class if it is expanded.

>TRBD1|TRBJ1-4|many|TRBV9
CASSVGTGEMGNEKLFF
TGTGCCAGCAGCGTAGGAACAGGGGAGATGGGTAATGAAAAACTGTTTTTT
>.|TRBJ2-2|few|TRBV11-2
CASSPGDNTGELFF
TGTGCCAGCAGCCCAGGGGATAACACCGGGGAGCTGTTTTTT
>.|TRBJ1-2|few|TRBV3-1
CASSQGGYGYTF
TGTGCCAGCAGCCAAGGTGGCTATGGCTACACCTTC
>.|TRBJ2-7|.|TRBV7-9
CASSFLGAGYEQYF
TGTGCCAGCAGCTTTTTGGGGGCGGGCTACGAGCAGTACTTC
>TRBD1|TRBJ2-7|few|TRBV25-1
CASSGYPGTGGVVRGAGLLYEQYF
TGTGCCAGCAGTGGATACCCAGGGACAGGGGGGGTCGTGAGAGGTGCGGGACTCCTCTACGAGCAGTACTTC
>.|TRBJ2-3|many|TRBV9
CASSVDGRGALTDTQYF
TGTGCCAGCAGCGTAGATGGTCGGGGGGCACTCACAGATACGCAGTATTTT
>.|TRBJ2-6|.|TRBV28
CASSFTGGSLSGANVLTF
TGTGCCAGCAGTTTTACAGGAGGGTCTCTCTCTGGGGCCAACGTCCTGACTTTC
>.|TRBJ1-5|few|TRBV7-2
CASSLRGWGNQPQHF
TGTGCCAGCAGCTTACGGGGTTGGGGCAATCAGCCCCAGCATTTT
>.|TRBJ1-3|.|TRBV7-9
CASTKPRSGNTIYF
TGTGCCAGCACCAAGCCCCGCTCTGGAAACACCATATATTTT
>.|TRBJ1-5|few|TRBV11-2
CASSLDPYSTQPYSNQPQHF
TGTGCCAGCAGCTTGGATCCCTATAGTACCCAGCCTTATAGCAATCAGCCCCAGCATTTT
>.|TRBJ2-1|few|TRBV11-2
CASSLESGSEQFF
TGTGCCAGCAGCTTAGAGTCCGGCAGTGAGCAGTTCTTC
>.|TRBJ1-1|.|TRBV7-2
CASSPQEANTEAFF
TGTGCCAGCAGCCCCCAAGAGGCGAACACTGAAGCTTTCTTT
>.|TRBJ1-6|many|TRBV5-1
CASSLKDLSSYNSPLHF
TGCGCCAGCAGCTTGAAGGATCTTAGCTCCTATAATTCACCCCTCCACTTT
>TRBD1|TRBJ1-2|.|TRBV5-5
CASSLSGQGGYGYTF
TGTGCCAGCAGCTTGTCGGGCCAGGGGGGCTATGGCTACACCTTC
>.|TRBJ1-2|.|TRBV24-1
CATSDLQILVDDLGYGYTF
TGTGCCACCAGTGATTTGCAAATCCTTGTGGACGACCTGGGATATGGCTACACCTTC
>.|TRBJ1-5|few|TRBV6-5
CASSYSKGRSSNQPQHF
TGTGCCAGCAGTTACTCGAAAGGGAGAAGTAGCAATCAGCCCCAGCATTTT
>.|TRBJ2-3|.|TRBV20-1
CSARNGAGLTDTQYF
TGCAGTGCTAGAAATGGGGCGGGTTTAACAGATACGCAGTATTTT
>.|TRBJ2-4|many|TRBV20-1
CSARDLGEVTQYF
TGCAGTGCTAGAGATCTGGGGGAAGTTACTCAGTACTTC
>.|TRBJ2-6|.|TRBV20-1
CSARWSGRLKGSGANVLTF
TGCAGTGCTAGATGGTCGGGGCGCCTTAAGGGGTCTGGGGCCAACGTCCTGACTTTC
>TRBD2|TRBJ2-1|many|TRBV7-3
CASRTSGSYNEQFF
TGTGCCAGCAGGACTAGCGGCTCCTACAATGAGCAGTTCTTC
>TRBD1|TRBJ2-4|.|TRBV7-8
CASSLGIGQGDVENIQYF
TGTGCCAGCAGCTTAGGCATCGGACAGGGGGACGTTGAAAACATTCAGTACTTC
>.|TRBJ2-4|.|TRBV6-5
CASSYTVKNIQYF
TGTGCCAGCAGTTACACAGTCAAAAACATTCAGTACTTC